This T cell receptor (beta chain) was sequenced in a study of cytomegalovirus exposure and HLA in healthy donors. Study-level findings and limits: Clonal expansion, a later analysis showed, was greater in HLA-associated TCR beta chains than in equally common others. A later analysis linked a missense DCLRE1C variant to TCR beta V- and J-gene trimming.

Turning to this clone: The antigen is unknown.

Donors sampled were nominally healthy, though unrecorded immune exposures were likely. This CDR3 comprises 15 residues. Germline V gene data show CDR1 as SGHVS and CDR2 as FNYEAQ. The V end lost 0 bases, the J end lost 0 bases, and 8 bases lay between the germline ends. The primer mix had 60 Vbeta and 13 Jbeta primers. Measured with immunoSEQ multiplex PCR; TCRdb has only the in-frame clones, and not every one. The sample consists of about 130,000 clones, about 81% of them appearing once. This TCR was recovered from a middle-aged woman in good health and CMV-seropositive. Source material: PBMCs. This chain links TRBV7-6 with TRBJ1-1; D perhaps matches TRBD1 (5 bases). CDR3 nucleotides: TGTGCCAGCAGCTTAGCACGGGACTTGAACACTGAAGCTTTCTTT. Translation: CASSLARDLNTEAFF.